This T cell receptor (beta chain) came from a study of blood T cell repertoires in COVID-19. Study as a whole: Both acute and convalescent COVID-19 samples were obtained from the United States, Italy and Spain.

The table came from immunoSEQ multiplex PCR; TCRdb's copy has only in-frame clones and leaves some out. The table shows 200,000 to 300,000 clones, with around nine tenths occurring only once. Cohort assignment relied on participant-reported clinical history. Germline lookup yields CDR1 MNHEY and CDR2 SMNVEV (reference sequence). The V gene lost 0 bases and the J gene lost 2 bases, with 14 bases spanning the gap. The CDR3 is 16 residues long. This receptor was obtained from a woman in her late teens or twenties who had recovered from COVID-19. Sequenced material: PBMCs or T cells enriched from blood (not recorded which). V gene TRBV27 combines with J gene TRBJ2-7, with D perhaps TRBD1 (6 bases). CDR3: CASSLSVRGDTYEQYF. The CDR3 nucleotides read TGTGCCAGCAGTTTATCGGTCCGAGGGGACACCTACGAGCAGTACTTC.